Following are 12 T cell receptor beta chains from one sample sequenced in a study of shared T cell receptors in the human thymus. Sequencing used immunoSEQ multiplex PCR; TCRdb keeps in-frame clones, though not all of them. The sample lists hundreds of thousands of clones; around 87% were seen once. These same data were also listed under a study on human thymus T cells.

The source material was thymocytes. The receptors were sampled from a boy younger than two with a congenital heart defect.

The chain couples TRBV4-1 to TRBJ1-6, with TRBD1 as a possible D gene (5 bases). V shed 2 bases and J shed 3 bases, with 17 bases lying between them. Per the germline V gene, CDR1 is MGHRA and CDR2 is YSYEKL. This CDR3 region has 18 residues. Written as DNA, the CDR3 is TGCGCCAGCAGCCAAAATAAGGGGCCGGGTTTCTATAATTCACCCCTCCACTTT. Amino acid sequence: CASSQNKGPGFYNSPLHF.

The V gene is TRBV11-2, the J gene TRBJ2-1; TRBD1 might be the D (6 bases). Trimming took off 2 bases at V and 2 bases at J, with 16 bases between the two ends. CDR1 and CDR2 (germline): SGHAT, FQNNGV. This CDR3 has 17 residues. CDR3 protein: CASSLRNGGSTYNEQFF. CDR3 bases: TGTGCCAGCAGCTTAAGGAATGGGGGCTCTACCTACAATGAGCAGTTCTTC.

This clone was recorded a few times. The chain recombines TRBV19 with TRBJ2-7; D possibly corresponds to TRBD2 (5 bases). Deletions cut 8 bases from V and 0 bases from J, with 17 bases between. CDR1 and CDR2 (germline): LNHDA, SQIVND (reference sequence). CDR3 size: 15 residues. CDR3 protein: CASSRPGSYSYEQYF. The CDR3 DNA sequence: TGTGCCAGTTCTCGACCGGGGAGTTACTCCTACGAGCAGTACTTC. The whole variable domain, filled in from reference TRBV19 and TRBJ2-7, reads DGGITQSPKYLFRKEGQNVTLSCEQNLNHDAMYWYRQDPGQGLRLIYYSQIVNDFQKGDIAEGYSVSREKKESFPLTVTSAQKNPTAFYLCASSRPGSYSYEQYFGPGTRLTVT.

This clone was seen once. V gene TRBV4-3 combines with J gene TRBJ2-5, with D possibly TRBD2 on 5 matching bases. V was trimmed by 2 bases and J by 2 bases, leaving 12 bases between them. CDR1 is LGHNA and CDR2 is YSLEER in the germline V gene. The CDR3 consists of 15 residues. In DNA form, the CDR3 reads TGCGCCAGCAGCCAAAGAAGAGGGTGGCAAGAGACCCAGTACTTC. Translating gives CASSQRRGWQETQYF.

This sequence joins TRBV7-2 and TRBJ2-7, with 7 bases matching TRBD2. CDR1 SGHTA and CDR2 FQGNSA come from the germline V gene. J lost 3 bases, V lost 5 bases, and 10 bases had no gene match. This CDR3 is 15 amino acids long. The CDR3 spells CASSILRDYFYEQYF. The CDR3 DNA reads TGTGCCAGCAGCATCCTCCGGGACTACTTCTACGAGCAGTACTTC. The full variable domain, in which reference TRBV7-2 and TRBJ2-7 provide the parts outside the CDR3, is GAGVSQSPSNKVTEKGKDVELRCDPISGHTALYWYRQSLGQGLEFLIYFQGNSAPDKSGLPSDRFSAERTGGSVSTLTIQRTQQEDSAVYLCASSILRDYFYEQYFGPGTRLTVT.

In its sample, this clone was seen a few times. The chain uses TRBV5-4 and TRBJ2-7; 12 positions match TRBD2. Trimming at V came to 0 bases and at J to 0 bases, leaving 10 bases not matched to a gene. CDR1 is SGHNT and CDR2 is YYREEE in the germline V gene (reference sequence). The CDR3 is made up of 19 amino acids. CDR3 amino acids: CASSLASGLAGPNSYEQYF. Here the CDR3 DNA reads TGTGCCAGCAGCTTGGCATCTGGACTAGCGGGGCCCAACTCCTACGAGCAGTACTTC. Full variable domain (missing parts from reference TRBV5-4 and TRBJ2-7): ETGVTQSPTHLIKTRGQQVTLRCSSQSGHNTVSWYQQALGQGPQFIFQYYREEENGRGNFPPRFSGLQFPNYSSELNVNALELDDSALYLCASSLASGLAGPNSYEQYFGPGTRLTVT.

The chain employs TRBV5-4 and TRBJ2-5; D possibly corresponds to TRBD1 (5 bases). Trimming removed 3 bases at V and 6 bases at J, with 12 bases between. CDR1 SGHNT and CDR2 YYREEE come from the germline V gene (reference sequence). CDR3 length: 13 residues. The CDR3 DNA follows: TGTGCCAGCAGCTCCGGACACAGTAAGACCCAGTACTTC. This sequence encodes CASSSGHSKTQYF.

The CDR3 reads CASSHGLAGGSEQYF. In DNA, the CDR3 is TGTGCCAGCAGTCATGGACTAGCGGGAGGGTCCGAGCAGTACTTC. This sequence joins TRBV27 and TRBJ2-7; 15 bases align to TRBD2. Germline V gene sequence: CDR1 MNHEY, CDR2 SMNVEV (reference sequence). Unmatched junction bases numbered 5, after V lost 5 bases and J lost 6 bases. CDR3 length: 15 residues.

V usage is TRBV5-1 and J usage is TRBJ1-2, with D possibly being TRBD1 (6 bases). V lost 4 bases to trimming and J lost 2 bases, with 18 bases between them. The germline gives CDR1 SGHRS, CDR2 YFSETQ. The CDR3 spans 16 residues. The CDR3 DNA reads as TGCGCCAGCAGCCCCGCTCAGGAGGACAGCAACTATGGCTACACCTTC. Its protein is CASSPAQEDSNYGYTF.

The chain joins TRBV19 to TRBJ2-7; TRBD1 matches 7 bases. This CDR3 has 16 residues. V shed 5 bases, J shed 1 base, and the junction held 11 bases outside the gene matches. The germline gives CDR1 LNHDA, CDR2 SQIVND (reference sequence). The CDR3 protein is CASSPTDRPISYEQYF. In DNA form, the CDR3 reads TGTGCCAGTAGTCCAACGGACAGGCCAATATCCTACGAGCAGTACTTC. Based on the CDR3 plus reference TRBV19 and TRBJ2-7, the full variable domain is DGGITQSPKYLFRKEGQNVTLSCEQNLNHDAMYWYRQDPGQGLRLIYYSQIVNDFQKGDIAEGYSVSREKKESFPLTVTSAQKNPTAFYLCASSPTDRPISYEQYFGPGTRLTVT.

The gene calls are TRBV30 and TRBJ1-2, with D possibly TRBD1 on 5 matching bases. The V gene lost 1 base and the J gene lost 8 bases, with 8 bases spanning the gap. Germline-derived CDR1 and CDR2 are GTSNPN and SVGIG (reference sequence). CDR3 length: 11 amino acids. For the CDR3, the DNA is TGTGCCTGGAGTGAAAGACAGGGCTACACCTTC. Translating it yields CAWSERQGYTF.

The chain links TRBV27 to TRBJ1-6; TRBD1 matches 7 bases. Germline lookup yields CDR1 MNHEY and CDR2 SMNVEV (reference sequence). CDR3 size: 15 residues. With V trimmed by 4 bases and J by 7 bases, 7 bases remained unmatched. The CDR3 nucleotides are TGTGCCAGCAGTTCCGACAGGGACGGAAATTCACCCCTCCACTTT. Protein sequence: CASSSDRDGNSPLHF.